Below, 22 T cell receptor beta chains from the same sample are listed, as sequenced in a study of blood T cell repertoires in COVID-19. Produced via immunoSEQ multiplex PCR; TCRdb's table is partial and in-frame only. The table has under 55,000 clones, 80% seen once. Material for sequencing was peripheral blood. Receptor source: a man aged 65 to 79 with acute or convalescent COVID-19.

The rearrangement uses TRBV19 and TRBJ1-3; the match to TRBD1 covers 9 bases. This CDR3 region has 15 residues. CDR1 LNHDA and CDR2 SQIVND come from the germline V gene (reference sequence). The V segment lost 11 bases and the J segment 5 bases; nucleotides outside the gene matches: 13. The DNA for the CDR3 is TGTGCCGCCGCCCCGACAGGGGGAAAAAGAAACACCATATATTTT. Amino acid sequence: CAAAPTGGKRNTIYF.

For the CDR3, the DNA is TGCGCCAGCAGCACCCGGGACAGTAATAATTCACCCCTCCACTTT. Its protein is CASSTRDSNNSPLHF. The genes are TRBV5-1 and TRBJ1-6, with 7 bases that match TRBD1. The CDR3 length is 15 residues. Germline values: CDR1 SGHRS, CDR2 YFSETQ. V lost 4 bases to trimming and J lost 5 bases; unmatched junction nucleotides: 6.

The V call is TRBV6-2 or TRBV6-3, the J call TRBJ2-1; 8 bases agree with TRBD2. J lost 6 bases, V lost 2 bases, and 18 bases had no gene match. The CDR3 extends over 19 amino acids. The germline CDR1 and CDR2 sequences are MNHEY and SVGEGT. The CDR3 loop is CASSYGPPWGAGGLNEQFF. The CDR3 DNA reads TGTGCCAGCAGTTACGGGCCCCCGTGGGGGGCGGGGGGACTCAATGAGCAGTTCTTC.

This rearrangement joins TRBV19 to TRBJ1-1, with a weak D call TRBD1 (5 bases). The V end was cut by 7 bases, the J end by 1 base, with 19 bases between. Germline V lookup: CDR1 LNHDA, CDR2 SQIVND (reference sequence). The CDR3 contains 16 residues. CDR3 loop: CASNMGQGRRNTEAFF. As DNA, the CDR3 is TGTGCCAGTAACATGGGGCAGGGAAGGAGGAACACTGAAGCTTTCTTT.

The V and J genes are TRBV7-9 and TRBJ2-7; maybe TRBD1 (6 bases). CDR1 and CDR2 from the germline V gene are SEHNR and FQNEAQ (reference sequence). The CDR3 extends over 19 amino acids. V gave up 5 bases and J gave up 0 bases, with 26 bases separating them. The CDR3 region is CASSVGTIPATTLSYEQYF. CDR3 DNA: TGTGCCAGCAGCGTCGGGACAATTCCAGCTACCACCCTCTCCTACGAGCAGTACTTC.

This chain uses TRBV30 with TRBJ1-3; TRBD1 is a possible D gene (6 bases). CDR1 is GTSNPN, CDR2 SVGIG, per germline (reference sequence). The V end was cut by 4 bases, the J end by 0 bases, with 7 bases between. The CDR3 loop spans 13 amino acids. CDR3 nucleotides: TGTGCCTGGAACAGGGACTCTGGAAACACCATATATTTT. It yields the protein CAWNRDSGNTIYF.

The V call is TRBV9, the J call TRBJ2-1, with TRBD2 matching over 11 bases. The CDR3 sequence is 19 residues long. Germline values: CDR1 SGDLS, CDR2 YYNGEE. V gave up 0 bases and J gave up 0 bases; unmatched junction bases: 8. The CDR3: CASSVDPTSGVSSYNEQFF. For the CDR3, the DNA is TGTGCCAGCAGCGTAGATCCGACTAGCGGGGTGAGCTCCTACAATGAGCAGTTCTTC.

The chain uses TRBV21-1 and TRBJ1-5; the table's D call of TRBD1 was not tested on the DNA. TRBV21-1 is a listed pseudogene. This CDR3 spans 17 amino acids. For the CDR3, the DNA is TGTGCCAGCAGCGGCCTGACAGGGCTCGATAGCAATCAGCCCCAGCATTTT. It codes for CASSGLTGLDSNQPQHF.

This chain links TRBV6-2 or TRBV6-3 with TRBJ1-5; the match to TRBD1 covers 7 bases. This CDR3 is built from 17 residues. Germline CDR1 MNHEY, CDR2 SVGEGT. The ends lost 0 bases at V and 0 bases at J; junction bases unmatched: 5. The CDR3, as DNA: TGTGCCAGCAGTTACTCGAAAGGGGGCGTTAGCAATCAGCCCCAGCATTTT. Protein product: CASSYSKGGVSNQPQHF.

The J gene is TRBJ2-7, the V gene TRBV9; TRBD1 might be the D (7 bases). Trimming stripped 4 bases from V and 2 bases from J, with 13 bases between. CDR1 and CDR2 (germline): SGDLS, YYNGEE. The CDR3 runs 14 residues. Here the CDR3 reads CASSSGGQPYEQYF. CDR3 sequence (DNA): TGTGCCAGCAGCTCCGGGGGACAGCCCTACGAGCAGTACTTC.

This sequence joins TRBV7-2 and TRBJ1-6, with D unresolved. The CDR3 runs 13 residues. Trimming removed 5 bases from V and 2 bases from J, with 4 bases in between. Looked up from germline, CDR1 is SGHTA and CDR2 is FQGNSA. The CDR3 reads CASSLPYNSPLHF. The DNA for the CDR3 is TGTGCCAGCAGCCTTCCCTATAATTCACCCCTCCACTTT.

The gene calls are TRBV12-3 or TRBV12-4 and TRBJ2-7, with 8 bases identical to TRBD1. After removal of 6 bases from V and 13 bases from J, the junction contained 8 bases not matched to a gene. The CDR3 extends over 11 amino acids. CDR3 region: CASSTWDRTYF. The CDR3 DNA follows: TGTGCCAGCAGCACATGGGACAGGACCTACTTC.

The J gene is TRBJ2-7, the V gene TRBV7-9; TRBD1 might be the D (6 bases). Deletions cut 4 bases from V and 4 bases from J, with 8 bases between. The CDR3 totals 12 residues. The germline V gene encodes CDR1 SEHNR and CDR2 FQNEAQ (reference sequence). The CDR3 DNA reads TGTGCCAGCAGCTGGACAGTGTACGAGCAGTACTTC. It encodes CASSWTVYEQYF. Using reference TRBV7-9 and TRBJ2-7 for the parts outside the CDR3, the full variable domain is DTGVSQNPRHKITKRGQNVTFRCDPISEHNRLYWYRQTLGQGPEFLTYFQNEAQLEKSRLLSDRFSAERPKGSFSTLEIQRTEQGDSAMYLCASSWTVYEQYFGPGTRLTVT.

The chain joins TRBV2 to TRBJ2-5; D may be TRBD2 (5 bases). The germline CDR1 and CDR2 sequences are SNHLY and FYNNEI. The CDR3 sequence is 15 residues long. The V gene lost 1 base and the J gene lost 2 bases, with 11 bases spanning the gap. CDR3: CASSEGRVAQETQYF. The DNA for the CDR3 is TGTGCCAGCAGTGAAGGGCGGGTAGCGCAAGAGACCCAGTACTTC. Using reference TRBV2 and TRBJ2-5 for the parts outside the CDR3, the full variable domain is EPEVTQTPSHQVTQMGQEVILRCVPISNHLYFYWYRQILGQKVEFLVSFYNNEISEKSEIFDDQFSVERPDGSNFTLKIRSTKLEDSAMYFCASSEGRVAQETQYFGPGTRLLVL.

The table lists this clone with a few counts. The V call is TRBV28, the J call TRBJ2-7; 8 nucleotides line up with TRBD1. Germline CDR1 reads MDHEN; CDR2 reads SYDVKM. The CDR3 has 15 amino acids. With V trimmed by 5 bases and J by 6 bases, 12 bases remained unmatched. The CDR3 loop reads CASSPPRTGIGEQYF. CDR3 DNA sequence: TGTGCCAGCAGTCCCCCCCGGACAGGGATCGGCGAGCAGTACTTC.

CDR3 loop: CASSSQGNLGEAFF. The CDR3 DNA is TGTGCCAGCAGTTCACAGGGGAATTTAGGTGAAGCTTTCTTT. The V call is TRBV6-2 or TRBV6-3, the J call TRBJ1-1; 7 nucleotides line up with TRBD1. Germline values: CDR1 MNHEY, CDR2 SVGEGT. The CDR3 length is 14 residues. Trimming removed 4 bases from V and 7 bases from J; junction bases left unmatched: 9.

V is TRBV7-2 and J is TRBJ2-1, with TRBD1 matching 8 bases. The CDR3 totals 16 residues. CDR1 is SGHTA and CDR2 is FQGNSA in the germline V gene. J lost 3 bases, V lost 7 bases, and 11 bases had no gene match. CDR3 nucleotide sequence: TGTGCCAGCACCGACCCCGGACAGGGAAACTACAATGAGCAGTTCTTC. This encodes CASTDPGQGNYNEQFF.

This clone was observed many times. The chain uses TRBV5-4 and TRBJ2-7; TRBD1 aligns across 11 bases. Germline V gene lookup returns CDR1 SGHNT and CDR2 YYREEE (reference sequence). The CDR3 length is 15 residues. The V gene end was trimmed by 2 bases and the J gene end by 3 bases; junction bases not matched to a gene: 4. The CDR3: CASSLFGTGGYEQYF. For the CDR3, the DNA is TGTGCCAGCAGCTTATTCGGGACAGGGGGCTACGAGCAGTACTTC.

The rearrangement joins TRBV6-6 to TRBJ2-7; D ambiguous. CDR3 length: 13 residues. V lost 2 bases and J 5 bases, leaving 10 bases between the germline ends. Germline CDR1 MNHNY, CDR2 SVGAGI (reference sequence). In DNA form, the CDR3 reads TGTGCCAGCAGTTACGGCCACGAGGACGAGCAGTACTTC. It translates to CASSYGHEDEQYF.

V and J are TRBV19 and TRBJ1-5, with D uncertain. CDR1 is LNHDA, CDR2 SQIVND, per germline (reference sequence). This CDR3 comprises 13 residues. With 6 bases removed from V and 6 bases from J, the gap between germline ends came to 12 bases. CDR3 sequence reads: CASRPSPGQPQHF. CDR3 coding DNA: TGTGCCAGTAGACCCTCCCCGGGTCAGCCCCAGCATTTT.

The genes are TRBV25-1 and TRBJ1-1; 9 nucleotides match TRBD1. The CDR3 is 14 residues long. The V gene's germline CDR1 is MGHDK and CDR2 SYGVNS. J was trimmed by 7 bases and V by 2 bases; bases with no gene match: 5. The CDR3 DNA reads TGTGCCAGCAGTGAAGGACAGGGGAAGGGTGAAGCTTTCTTT. It codes for CASSEGQGKGEAFF.

The chain has TRBV11-1 and TRBJ1-1; D is undetermined. This CDR3 spans 14 amino acids. V was cut by 3 bases and J by 10 bases, with 18 bases left in between. CDR1 is SGHAT and CDR2 is FQDESV in the germline V gene (reference sequence). The CDR3 spells CASSFMAGGMAAFF. Written as DNA, the CDR3 is TGTGCCAGCAGCTTTATGGCAGGAGGGATGGCAGCTTTCTTT.